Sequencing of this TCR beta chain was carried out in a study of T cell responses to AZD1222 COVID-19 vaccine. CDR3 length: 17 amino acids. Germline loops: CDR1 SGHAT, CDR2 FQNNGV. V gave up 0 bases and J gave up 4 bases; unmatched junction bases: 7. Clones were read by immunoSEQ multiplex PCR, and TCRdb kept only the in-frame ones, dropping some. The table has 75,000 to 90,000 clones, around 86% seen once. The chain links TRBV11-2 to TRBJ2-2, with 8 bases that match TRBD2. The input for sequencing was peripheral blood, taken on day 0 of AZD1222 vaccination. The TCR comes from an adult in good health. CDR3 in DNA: TGTGCCAGCAGCTTAGATCCCGGGGGGGCTAGCACCGGGGAGCTGTTTTTT. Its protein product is CASSLDPGGASTGELFF.